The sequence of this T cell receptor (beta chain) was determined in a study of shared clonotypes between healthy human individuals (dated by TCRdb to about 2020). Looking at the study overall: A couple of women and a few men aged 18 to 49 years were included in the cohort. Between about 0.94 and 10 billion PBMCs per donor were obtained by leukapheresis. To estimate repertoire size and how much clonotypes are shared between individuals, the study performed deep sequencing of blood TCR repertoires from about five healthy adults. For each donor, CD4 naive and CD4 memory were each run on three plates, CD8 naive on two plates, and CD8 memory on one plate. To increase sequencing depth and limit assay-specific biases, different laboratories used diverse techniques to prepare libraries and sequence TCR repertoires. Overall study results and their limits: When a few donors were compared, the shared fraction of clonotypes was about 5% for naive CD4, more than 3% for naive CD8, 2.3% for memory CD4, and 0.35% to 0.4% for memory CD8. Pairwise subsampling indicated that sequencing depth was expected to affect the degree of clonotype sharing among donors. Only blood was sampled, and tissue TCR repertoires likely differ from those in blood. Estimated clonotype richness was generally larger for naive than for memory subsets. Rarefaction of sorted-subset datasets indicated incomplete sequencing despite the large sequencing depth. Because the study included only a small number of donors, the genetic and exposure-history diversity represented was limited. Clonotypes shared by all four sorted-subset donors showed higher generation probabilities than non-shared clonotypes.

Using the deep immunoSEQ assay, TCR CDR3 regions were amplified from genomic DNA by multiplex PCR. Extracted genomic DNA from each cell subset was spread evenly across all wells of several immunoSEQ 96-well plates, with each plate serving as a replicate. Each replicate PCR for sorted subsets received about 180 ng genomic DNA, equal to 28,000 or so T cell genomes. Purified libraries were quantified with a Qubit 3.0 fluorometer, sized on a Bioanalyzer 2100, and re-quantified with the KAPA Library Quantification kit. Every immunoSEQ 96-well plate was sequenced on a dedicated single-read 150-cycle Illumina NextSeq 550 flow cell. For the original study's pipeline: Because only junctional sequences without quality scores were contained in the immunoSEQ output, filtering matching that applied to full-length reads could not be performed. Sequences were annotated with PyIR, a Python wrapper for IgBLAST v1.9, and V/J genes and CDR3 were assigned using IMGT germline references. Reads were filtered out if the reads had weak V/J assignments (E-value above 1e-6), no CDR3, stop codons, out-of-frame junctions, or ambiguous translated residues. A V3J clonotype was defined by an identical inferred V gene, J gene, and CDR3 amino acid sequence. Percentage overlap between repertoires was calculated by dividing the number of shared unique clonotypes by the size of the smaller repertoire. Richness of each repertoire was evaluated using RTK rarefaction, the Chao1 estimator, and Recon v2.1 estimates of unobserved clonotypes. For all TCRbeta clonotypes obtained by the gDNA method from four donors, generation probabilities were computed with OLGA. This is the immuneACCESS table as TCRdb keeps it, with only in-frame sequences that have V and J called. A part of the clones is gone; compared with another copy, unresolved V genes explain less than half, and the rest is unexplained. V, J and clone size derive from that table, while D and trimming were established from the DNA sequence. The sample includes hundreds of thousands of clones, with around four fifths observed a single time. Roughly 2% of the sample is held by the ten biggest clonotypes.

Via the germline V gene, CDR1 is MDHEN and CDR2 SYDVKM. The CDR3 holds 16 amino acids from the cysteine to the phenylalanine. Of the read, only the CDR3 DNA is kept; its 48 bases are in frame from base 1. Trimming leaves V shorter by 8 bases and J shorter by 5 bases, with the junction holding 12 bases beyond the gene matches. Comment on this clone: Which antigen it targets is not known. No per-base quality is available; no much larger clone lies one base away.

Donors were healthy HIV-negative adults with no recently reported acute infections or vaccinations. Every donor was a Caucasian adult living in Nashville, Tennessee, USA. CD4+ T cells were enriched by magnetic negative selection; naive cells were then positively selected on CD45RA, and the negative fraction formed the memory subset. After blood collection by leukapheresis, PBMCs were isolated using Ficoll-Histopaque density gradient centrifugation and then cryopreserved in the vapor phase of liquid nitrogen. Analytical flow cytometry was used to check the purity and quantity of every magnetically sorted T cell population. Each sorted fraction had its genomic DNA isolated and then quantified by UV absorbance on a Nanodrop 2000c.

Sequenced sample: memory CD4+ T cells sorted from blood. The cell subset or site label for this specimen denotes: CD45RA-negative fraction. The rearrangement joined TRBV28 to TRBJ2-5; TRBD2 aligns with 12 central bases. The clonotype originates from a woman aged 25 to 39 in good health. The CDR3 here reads CASGLAGGRSRETQYF. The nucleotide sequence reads TGTGCCAGCGGCCTAGCGGGAGGGCGTTCTCGGGAGACCCAGTACTTC.